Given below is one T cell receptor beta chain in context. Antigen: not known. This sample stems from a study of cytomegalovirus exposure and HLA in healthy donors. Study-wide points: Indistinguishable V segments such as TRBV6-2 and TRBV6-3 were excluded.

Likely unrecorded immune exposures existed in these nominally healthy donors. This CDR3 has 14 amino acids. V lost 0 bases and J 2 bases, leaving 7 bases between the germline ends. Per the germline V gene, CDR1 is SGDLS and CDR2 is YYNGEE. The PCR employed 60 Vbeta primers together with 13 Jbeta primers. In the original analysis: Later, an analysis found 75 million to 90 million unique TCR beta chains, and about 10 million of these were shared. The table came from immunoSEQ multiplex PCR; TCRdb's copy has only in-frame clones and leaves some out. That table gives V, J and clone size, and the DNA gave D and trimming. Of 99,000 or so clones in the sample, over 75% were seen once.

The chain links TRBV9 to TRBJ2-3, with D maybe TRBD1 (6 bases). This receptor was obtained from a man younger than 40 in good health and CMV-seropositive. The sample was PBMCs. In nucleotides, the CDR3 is TGTGCCAGCAGCGTAGAGGGGGACACAGATACGCAGTATTTT. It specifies CASSVEGDTDTQYF.